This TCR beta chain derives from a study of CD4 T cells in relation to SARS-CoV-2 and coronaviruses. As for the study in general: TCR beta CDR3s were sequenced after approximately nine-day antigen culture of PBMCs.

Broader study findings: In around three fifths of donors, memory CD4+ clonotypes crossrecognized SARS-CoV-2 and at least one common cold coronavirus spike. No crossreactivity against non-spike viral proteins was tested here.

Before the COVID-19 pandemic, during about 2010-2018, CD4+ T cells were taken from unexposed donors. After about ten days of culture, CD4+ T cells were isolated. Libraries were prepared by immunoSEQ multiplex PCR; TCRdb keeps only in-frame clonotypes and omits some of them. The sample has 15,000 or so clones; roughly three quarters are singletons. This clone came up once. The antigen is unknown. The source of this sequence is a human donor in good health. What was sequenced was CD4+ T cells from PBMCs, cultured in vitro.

Here the CDR3 reads CASATTGGTEAFF. In DNA, the CDR3 is TGTGCTAGTGCCACCACGGGGGGCACTGAAGCTTTCTTT. The J gene is TRBJ1-1, the V gene TRBV12-5, with D possibly being TRBD1 (5 bases). CDR3 length: 13 amino acids. V was cut by 7 bases and J by 4 bases, with 13 bases left in between. Germline V lookup: CDR1 LGHNT, CDR2 FRNRAP.